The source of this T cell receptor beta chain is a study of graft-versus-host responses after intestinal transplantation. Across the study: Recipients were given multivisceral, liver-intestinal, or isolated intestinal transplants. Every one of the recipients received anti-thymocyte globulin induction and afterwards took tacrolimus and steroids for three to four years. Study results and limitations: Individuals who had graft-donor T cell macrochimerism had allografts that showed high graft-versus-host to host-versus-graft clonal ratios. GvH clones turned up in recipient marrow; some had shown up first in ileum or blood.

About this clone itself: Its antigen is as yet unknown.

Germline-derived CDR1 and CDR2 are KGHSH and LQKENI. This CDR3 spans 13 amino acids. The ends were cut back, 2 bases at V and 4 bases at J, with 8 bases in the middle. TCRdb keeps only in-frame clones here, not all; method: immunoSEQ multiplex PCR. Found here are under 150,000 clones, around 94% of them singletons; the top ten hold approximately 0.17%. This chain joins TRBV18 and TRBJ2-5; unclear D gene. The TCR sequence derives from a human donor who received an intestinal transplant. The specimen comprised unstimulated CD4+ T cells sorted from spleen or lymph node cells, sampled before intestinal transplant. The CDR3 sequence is CASSPGLAETQYF. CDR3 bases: TGTGCCAGCTCACCAGGCTTGGCAGAGACCCAGTACTTC.